The entry below describes one T cell receptor beta chain. TCRdb re-derived calls from the 5' RACE reads in MiXCR, one entry per CDR3 protein. The data hold roughly 280,000 distinct CDR3 sequences, with about a sixth observed a single time. This specimen belongs to a study of T-cell memory formation after mild COVID-19. This clonotype originated in a young man who had mild COVID-19 (a few samples of this study predate the infection). Cell type and time point are not known. Specimen: PBMCs or a T cell subset sorted from them (not recorded which).

CDR3 DNA sequence: TGCAGCGTTACCTCAGGAGCGTACCAAGAGACCCAGTACTTC. It yields the protein CSVTSGAYQETQYF. The V and J genes are TRBV29-1 and TRBJ2-5; no reliable D call. Trimming cost V 5 bases and J 0 bases, with 13 bases left between them. The CDR3 sequence is 14 residues long. Germline V gives CDR1 SQVTM, CDR2 ANQGSEA. Full variable domain (outside the CDR3, taken from reference TRBV29-1 and TRBJ2-5): SAVISQKPSRDICQRGTSLTIQCQVDSQVTMMFWYRQQPGQSLTLIATANQGSEATYESGFVIDKFPISRPNLTFSTLTVSNMSPEDSSIYLCSVTSGAYQETQYFGPGTRLLVL.